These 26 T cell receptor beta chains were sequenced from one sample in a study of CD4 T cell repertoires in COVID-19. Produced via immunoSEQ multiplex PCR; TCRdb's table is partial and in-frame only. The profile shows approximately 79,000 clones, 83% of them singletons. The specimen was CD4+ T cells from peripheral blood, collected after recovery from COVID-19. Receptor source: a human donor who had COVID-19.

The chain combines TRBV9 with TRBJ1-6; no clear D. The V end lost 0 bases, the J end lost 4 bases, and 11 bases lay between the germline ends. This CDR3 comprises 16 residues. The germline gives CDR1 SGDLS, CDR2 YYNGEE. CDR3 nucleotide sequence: TGTGCCAGCAGCGTAGGGAGCGGAGGATATAATTCACCCCTCCACTTT. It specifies CASSVGSGGYNSPLHF.

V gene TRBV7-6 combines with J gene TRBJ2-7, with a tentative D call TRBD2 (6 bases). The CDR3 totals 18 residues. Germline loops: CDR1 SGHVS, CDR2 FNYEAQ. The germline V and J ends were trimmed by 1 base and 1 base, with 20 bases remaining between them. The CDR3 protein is CASSLGGLRKRGSYEQYF. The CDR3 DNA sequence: TGTGCCAGCAGCTTAGGGGGACTTCGCAAGAGGGGTTCCTACGAGCAGTACTTC.

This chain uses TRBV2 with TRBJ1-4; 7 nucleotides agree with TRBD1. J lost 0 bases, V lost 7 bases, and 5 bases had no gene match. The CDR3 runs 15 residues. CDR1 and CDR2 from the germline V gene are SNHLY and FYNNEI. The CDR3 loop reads CASNDRAATNEKLFF. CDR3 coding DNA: TGTGCCAGCAATGACAGGGCCGCAACTAATGAAAAACTGTTTTTT.

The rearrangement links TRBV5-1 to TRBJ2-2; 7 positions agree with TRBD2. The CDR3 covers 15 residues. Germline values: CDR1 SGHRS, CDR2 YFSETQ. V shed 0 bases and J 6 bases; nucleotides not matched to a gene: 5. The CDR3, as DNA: TGCGCCAGCAGCTTGGCCACTAGCGTCCCCGGGGAGCTGTTTTTT. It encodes CASSLATSVPGELFF.

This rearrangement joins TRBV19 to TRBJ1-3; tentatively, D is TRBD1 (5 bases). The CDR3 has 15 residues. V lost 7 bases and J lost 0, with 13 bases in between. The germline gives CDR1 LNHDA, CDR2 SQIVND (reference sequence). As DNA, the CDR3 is TGTGCCAGTATGAGGGACGGGAGCTCTGGAAACACCATATATTTT. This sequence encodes CASMRDGSSGNTIYF.

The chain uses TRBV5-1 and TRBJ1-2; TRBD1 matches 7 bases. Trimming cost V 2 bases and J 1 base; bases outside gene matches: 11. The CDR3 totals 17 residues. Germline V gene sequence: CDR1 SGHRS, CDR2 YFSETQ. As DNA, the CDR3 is TGCGCCAGCAGCTTAAACCTGGGACAGCAATATAACTATGGCTACACCTTC. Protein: CASSLNLGQQYNYGYTF.

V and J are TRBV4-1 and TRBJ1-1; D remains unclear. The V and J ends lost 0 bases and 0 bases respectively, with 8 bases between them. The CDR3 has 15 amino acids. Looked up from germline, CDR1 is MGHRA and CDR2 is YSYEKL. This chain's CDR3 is CASSQDPDMNTEAFF. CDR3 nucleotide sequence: TGCGCCAGCAGCCAAGATCCAGACATGAACACTGAAGCTTTCTTT.

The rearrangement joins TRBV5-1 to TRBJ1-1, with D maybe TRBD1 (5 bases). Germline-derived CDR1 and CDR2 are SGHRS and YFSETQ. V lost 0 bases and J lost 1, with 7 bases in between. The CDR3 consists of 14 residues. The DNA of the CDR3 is TGCGCCAGCAGCTTGGACAGGTCGAACACTGAAGCTTTCTTT. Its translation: CASSLDRSNTEAFF.

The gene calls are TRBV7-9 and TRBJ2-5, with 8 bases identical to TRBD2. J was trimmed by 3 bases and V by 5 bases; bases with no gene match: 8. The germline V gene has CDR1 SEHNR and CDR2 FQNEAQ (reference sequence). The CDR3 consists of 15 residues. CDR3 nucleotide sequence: TGTGCCAGCAGCCCCGGACTAGCCGGCAAAGAGACCCAGTACTTC. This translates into CASSPGLAGKETQYF. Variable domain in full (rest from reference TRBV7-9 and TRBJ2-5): DTGVSQNPRHKITKRGQNVTFRCDPISEHNRLYWYRQTLGQGPEFLTYFQNEAQLEKSRLLSDRFSAERPKGSFSTLEIQRTEQGDSAMYLCASSPGLAGKETQYFGPGTRLLVL.

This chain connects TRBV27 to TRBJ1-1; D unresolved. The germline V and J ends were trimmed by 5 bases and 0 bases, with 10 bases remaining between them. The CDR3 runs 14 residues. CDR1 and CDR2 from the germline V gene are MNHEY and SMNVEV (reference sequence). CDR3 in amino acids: CASSNSEMNTEAFF. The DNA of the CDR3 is TGTGCCAGCAGTAACAGCGAGATGAACACTGAAGCTTTCTTT.

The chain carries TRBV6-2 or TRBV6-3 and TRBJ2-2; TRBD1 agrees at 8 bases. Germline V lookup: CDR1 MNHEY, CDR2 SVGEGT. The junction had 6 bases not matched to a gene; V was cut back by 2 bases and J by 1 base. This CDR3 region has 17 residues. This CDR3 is CASSYPRTGLNTGELFF. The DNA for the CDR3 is TGTGCCAGCAGTTACCCCAGGACAGGGTTGAACACCGGGGAGCTGTTTTTT.

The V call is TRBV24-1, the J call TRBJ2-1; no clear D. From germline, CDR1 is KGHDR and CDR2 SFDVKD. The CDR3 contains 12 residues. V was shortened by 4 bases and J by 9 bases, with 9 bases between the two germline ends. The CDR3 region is CATSDGFSEQFF. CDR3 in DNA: TGTGCCACCAGTGACGGGTTTAGTGAGCAGTTCTTC.

For the CDR3, the DNA is TGTGCCAGCAGTTACTCGAGGACAGGGTATGGAGAAAAACTGTTTTTT. Translating it yields CASSYSRTGYGEKLFF. V is TRBV6-5 and J is TRBJ1-4, with 8 bases aligning to TRBD1. Germline assignment: CDR1 MNHEY and CDR2 SVGAGI. J lost 8 bases, V lost 0 bases, and 8 bases had no gene match. The CDR3 loop spans 16 amino acids.

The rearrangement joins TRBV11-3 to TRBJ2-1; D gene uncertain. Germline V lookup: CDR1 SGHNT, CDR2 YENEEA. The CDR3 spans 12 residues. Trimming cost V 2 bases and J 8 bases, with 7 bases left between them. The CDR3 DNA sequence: TGTGCCAGCAGCTTAAACCGATATGAGCAGTTCTTC. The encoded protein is CASSLNRYEQFF. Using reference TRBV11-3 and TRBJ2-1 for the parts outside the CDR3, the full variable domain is EAGVVQSPRYKIIEKKQPVAFWCNPISGHNTLYWYLQNLGQGPELLIRYENEEAVDDSQLPKDRFSAERLKGVDSTLKIQPAELGDSAVYLCASSLNRYEQFFGPGTRLTVL.

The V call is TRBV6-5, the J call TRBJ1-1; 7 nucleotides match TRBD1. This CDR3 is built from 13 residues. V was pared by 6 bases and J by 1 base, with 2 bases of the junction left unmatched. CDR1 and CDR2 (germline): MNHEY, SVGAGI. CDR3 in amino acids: CASRGQTNTEAFF. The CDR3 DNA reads TGTGCCAGCAGGGGACAGACGAACACTGAAGCTTTCTTT.

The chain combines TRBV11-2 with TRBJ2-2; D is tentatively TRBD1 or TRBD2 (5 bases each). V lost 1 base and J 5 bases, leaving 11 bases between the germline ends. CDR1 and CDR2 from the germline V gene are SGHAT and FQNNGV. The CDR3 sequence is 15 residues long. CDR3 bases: TGTGCCAGCAGCTTAGGGGACGGGGCTACCGGGGAGCTGTTTTTT. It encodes CASSLGDGATGELFF.

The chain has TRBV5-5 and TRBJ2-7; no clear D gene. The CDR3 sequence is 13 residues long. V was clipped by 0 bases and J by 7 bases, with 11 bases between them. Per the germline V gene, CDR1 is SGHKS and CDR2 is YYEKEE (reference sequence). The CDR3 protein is CASSLVDGIEQYF. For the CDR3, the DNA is TGTGCCAGCAGCTTGGTGGACGGTATTGAGCAGTACTTC. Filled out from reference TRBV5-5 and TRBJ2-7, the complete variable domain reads DAGVTQSPTHLIKTRGQQVTLRCSPISGHKSVSWYQQVLGQGPQFIFQYYEKEERGRGNFPDRFSARQFPNYSSELNVNALLLGDSALYLCASSLVDGIEQYFGPGTRLTVT.

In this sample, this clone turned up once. This CDR3 is CASSLLPQGIQPQHF. The CDR3 coding sequence is TGTGCCAGCAGCCTACTACCTCAAGGGATTCAGCCCCAGCATTTT. V and J are TRBV2 and TRBJ1-5, with D uncertain. The CDR3 is 15 amino acids. Germline V gene sequence: CDR1 SNHLY, CDR2 FYNNEI. Trimming took 6 bases from V and 6 from J, leaving 18 bases between them.

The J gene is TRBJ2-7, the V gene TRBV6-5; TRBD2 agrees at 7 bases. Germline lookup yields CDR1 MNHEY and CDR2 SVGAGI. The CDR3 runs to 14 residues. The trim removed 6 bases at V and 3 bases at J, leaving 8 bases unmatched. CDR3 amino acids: CASSEGGTNYEQYF. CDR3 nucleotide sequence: TGTGCCAGCAGCGAGGGAGGGACTAACTACGAGCAGTACTTC.

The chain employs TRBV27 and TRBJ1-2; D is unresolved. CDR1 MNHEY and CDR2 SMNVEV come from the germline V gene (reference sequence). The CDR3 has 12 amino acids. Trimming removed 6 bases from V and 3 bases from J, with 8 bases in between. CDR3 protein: CASRADHYGYTF. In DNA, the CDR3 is TGTGCCAGCAGGGCCGACCACTATGGCTACACCTTC.

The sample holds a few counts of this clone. The CDR3 sequence is CSVQEYNEQFF. Written as DNA, the CDR3 is TGCAGTGTCCAGGAATACAATGAGCAGTTCTTC. The chain recombines TRBV20-1 with TRBJ2-1; no reliable D call. The CDR3 is 11 residues long. Germline V CDR1 and CDR2: DFQATT, SNEGSKA (reference sequence). V was cut by 7 bases and J by 4 bases, with 8 bases left in between.

DNA for the CDR3: TGCGCCAGCAGCCGAAACAGGGGGGAGACCCAGTACTTC. This encodes CASSRNRGETQYF. V is TRBV5-1 and J is TRBJ2-5; TRBD1 matches 8 bases. Germline CDR1 and CDR2: SGHRS and YFSETQ. The CDR3 sequence is 13 residues long. V lost 4 bases to trimming and J lost 5 bases; unmatched junction nucleotides: 4.

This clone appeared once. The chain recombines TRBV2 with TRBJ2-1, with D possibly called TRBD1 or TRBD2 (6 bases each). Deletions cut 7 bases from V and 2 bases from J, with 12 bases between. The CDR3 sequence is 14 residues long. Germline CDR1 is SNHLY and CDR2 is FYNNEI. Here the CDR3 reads CASKDGGPYNEQFF. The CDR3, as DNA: TGTGCCAGCAAGGACGGGGGCCCCTACAATGAGCAGTTCTTC.

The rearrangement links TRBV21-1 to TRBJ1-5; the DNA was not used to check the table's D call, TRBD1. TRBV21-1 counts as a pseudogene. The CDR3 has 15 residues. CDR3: CASSNFSGPQGPQHF. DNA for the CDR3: TGTGCCAGCAGCAACTTTTCCGGGCCCCAGGGACCCCAGCATTTT.

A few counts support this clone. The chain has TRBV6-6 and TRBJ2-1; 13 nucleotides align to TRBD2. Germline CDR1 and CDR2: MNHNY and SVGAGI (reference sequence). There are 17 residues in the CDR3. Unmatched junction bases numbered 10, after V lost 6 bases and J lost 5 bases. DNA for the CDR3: TGTGCCAGCAGACGACTAGCGGGAGGTTTCGGGAACAATGAGCAGTTCTTC. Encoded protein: CASRRLAGGFGNNEQFF.

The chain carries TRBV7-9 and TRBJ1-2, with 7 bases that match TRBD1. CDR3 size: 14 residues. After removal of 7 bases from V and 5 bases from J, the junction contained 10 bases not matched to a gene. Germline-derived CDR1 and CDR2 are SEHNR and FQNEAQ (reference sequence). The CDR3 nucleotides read TGTGCCAGCACGAGGGGGCAGGGTGGTTATGGCTACACCTTC. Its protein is CASTRGQGGYGYTF.